Presented here are 32 T cell receptor beta chains from one specimen sequenced in a study of regulatory T cells in long-lasting Graves disease. Through Arm-PCR of CDR3 regions and iRepertoire HTBI primers, TCR beta libraries were built. TCRdb fed the multiplex PCR reads into MiXCR, producing one record per CDR3 protein. The data hold roughly 700,000 distinct CDR3 sequences, with 25% to 35% observed a single time. Specified time point: persistent/refractory GD, antithyroid drugs over 5 years with positive TRAb. RNA isolated from PBMCs was used to make the TCR library. Specimen: peripheral blood mononuclear cells (PBMCs), collected when the disease was refractory, from a patient treated with antithyroid drugs. The receptor source for this set is a female donor with Graves disease.

In nucleotides, the CDR3 is TGTGCCAGCAGCTTAGCGGTGGCAGGGGCTAACTATGGCTACACCTTC. Amino acids: CASSLAVAGANYGYTF. The rearrangement uses TRBV7-6 and TRBJ1-2; TRBD1 is a possible D gene (6 bases). Trimming shortened V by 0 bases and J by 0 bases, and 11 bases separated the two germline ends. The CDR3 has 16 residues. CDR1 is SGHVS, CDR2 FNYEAQ, per germline.

The genes are TRBV2 and TRBJ2-1; a possible D gene is TRBD1 (6 bases). V lost 7 bases and J lost 8, with 18 bases in between. This CDR3 comprises 14 residues. Germline V lookup: CDR1 SNHLY, CDR2 FYNNEI. The CDR3 sequence: CASNLRWGRHEQFF. The CDR3 bases are TGTGCCAGCAATTTACGATGGGGGCGCCATGAGCAGTTCTTC.

V usage is TRBV12-3 or TRBV12-4 and J usage is TRBJ1-5; D gene ambiguous. The CDR3 spans 15 residues. V was cut by 5 bases and J by 2 bases, with 13 bases left in between. CDR3 region: CASSMGSVGNQPQHF. CDR3 sequence (DNA): TGTGCCAGCAGTATGGGTTCGGTTGGCAATCAGCCCCAGCATTTT.

In this sample, this clonotype turned up a few times. V usage is TRBV20-1 and J usage is TRBJ1-2, with unresolved D. Germline CDR1 reads DFQATT; CDR2 reads SNEGSKA (reference sequence). The CDR3 totals 12 residues. Trimming took 6 bases from V and 4 from J, leaving 12 bases between them. The DNA of the CDR3 is TGCAGTGCGCCCGTCTGGGGCTATGGCTACACCTTC. It translates to CSAPVWGYGYTF.

The chain joins TRBV20-1 to TRBJ2-4; D not resolved. The germline V and J ends were trimmed by 0 bases and 0 bases, with 12 bases remaining between them. CDR1 and CDR2 (germline): DFQATT, SNEGSKA (reference sequence). The CDR3 totals 16 residues. CDR3 amino acids: CSARDFKERAKNIQYF. The CDR3 nucleotides read TGCAGTGCTAGAGATTTCAAGGAACGAGCCAAAAACATTCAGTACTTC.

This chain joins TRBV19 and TRBJ1-1, with no clear D. CDR1 and CDR2 from the germline V gene are LNHDA and SQIVND (reference sequence). This CDR3 has 14 residues. V was clipped by 0 bases and J by 3 bases, with 8 bases between them. The CDR3 DNA sequence: TGTGCCAGTAGTATAGATCTGTCGGACACTGAAGCTTTCTTT. This encodes CASSIDLSDTEAFF.

V is TRBV12-3 or TRBV12-4 and J is TRBJ1-1, with D possibly being TRBD1 (5 bases). CDR3 length equals 17 residues. Trimming cost V 2 bases and J 4 bases, with 20 bases left between them. CDR3 loop: CASSLTYGTGPGTEAFF. The CDR3 DNA sequence: TGTGCCAGCAGTTTAACTTATGGGACGGGTCCAGGCACTGAAGCTTTCTTT.

This clonotype was seen a few times. The chain recombines TRBV7-9 with TRBJ2-7, with D possibly being TRBD1 (6 bases). The V and J ends lost 3 bases and 3 bases respectively, with 15 bases between them. The CDR3 runs to 15 residues. Germline V gene sequence: CDR1 SEHNR, CDR2 FQNEAQ (reference sequence). CDR3 amino acids: CASSFTGAGVYEQYF. CDR3 sequence (DNA): TGTGCCAGCAGCTTTACCGGGGCAGGGGTCTACGAGCAGTACTTC.

The rearrangement links TRBV7-8 to TRBJ1-5; TRBD1 is a possible D gene (5 bases). Trimming cost V 0 bases and J 5 bases, with 8 bases left between them. The CDR3 totals 14 residues. Germline loops: CDR1 SGHVS, CDR2 FQNEAQ. CDR3 protein: CASSLAGDDQPQHF. The CDR3 DNA is TGTGCCAGCAGCTTAGCAGGGGATGATCAGCCCCAGCATTTT.

The rearrangement uses TRBV3-1 and TRBJ1-6; D call uncertain. This CDR3 comprises 16 residues. V dropped 7 bases and J dropped 9 bases, with 22 bases sitting between them. Germline V gives CDR1 LGHDT, CDR2 YNNKEL (reference sequence). The CDR3 DNA sequence: TGTGCCAGCACCGTGGGCGGAGGGAATTTTGTTTCACCCCTCCACTTT. Translated: CASTVGGGNFVSPLHF.

This clonotype has a single count. With a much larger clone just one base away, this may be a read error. The chain links TRBV3-1 to TRBJ1-6, with D unclear. The CDR3 sequence is 15 residues long. Germline assignment: CDR1 LGHDT and CDR2 YNNKEL (reference sequence). V gave up 1 base and J gave up 0 bases, with 4 bases separating them. The CDR3 here is CASSQGGSYNSPLHF. DNA of the CDR3: TGTGCCAGCAGCCAAGGGGGCTCCTATAATTCACCCCTCCACTTT.

This clonotype has only a few counts. V gene TRBV10-3 combines with J gene TRBJ2-2; TRBD2 matches at 9 bases. After removal of 4 bases from V and 6 bases from J, the junction contained 12 bases not matched to a gene. Germline values: CDR1 ENHRY, CDR2 SYGVKD. The CDR3 contains 17 residues. For the CDR3, the DNA is TGTGCCATCAGTGGTTCTAGCGGGAAGTCCGGTGCCGGGGAGCTGTTTTTT. This codes for CAISGSSGKSGAGELFF.

This chain links TRBV20-1 with TRBJ1-1; D remains unclear. Germline V gives CDR1 DFQATT, CDR2 SNEGSKA (reference sequence). The CDR3 runs to 12 residues. The V end was cut by 0 bases, the J end by 6 bases, with 8 bases between. The CDR3 here is CSARDPHPEAFF. CDR3 DNA: TGCAGTGCTAGAGATCCGCACCCTGAAGCTTTCTTT.

This rearrangement joins TRBV5-4 to TRBJ2-5; the D call may be TRBD1 or TRBD2 (7 bases each). This CDR3 region has 16 residues. CDR1 is SGHNT, CDR2 YYREEE, per germline (reference sequence). Trimming removed 0 bases at V and 5 bases at J, with 17 bases between. The CDR3 reads CASSLEKTGRVETQYF. In DNA form, the CDR3 reads TGTGCCAGCAGCTTGGAGAAGACAGGGAGGGTGGAGACCCAGTACTTC.

The V and J genes are TRBV5-1 and TRBJ1-2; D remains ambiguous. From germline, CDR1 is SGHRS and CDR2 YFSETQ. The CDR3 runs to 14 residues. V was trimmed by 0 bases and J by 6 bases, leaving 12 bases between them. The CDR3 loop reads CASSLVSPRDGYTF. The CDR3 DNA is TGCGCCAGCAGCTTGGTGTCACCCCGGGATGGCTACACCTTC.

This clonotype was detected a few times. The chain uses TRBV29-1 and TRBJ1-1, with D possibly being TRBD1 (6 bases). This CDR3 is 15 amino acids long. V shed 0 bases and J shed 5 bases, with 16 bases lying between them. Germline CDR1 SQVTM, CDR2 ANQGSEA. As DNA, the CDR3 is TGCAGCGTTGAAGACATAGGGGGGGTAAAAACTGAAGCTTTCTTT. This sequence encodes CSVEDIGGVKTEAFF.

This clonotype was counted ten times or more. This chain connects TRBV27 to TRBJ2-7; no clear D gene. The V gene's germline CDR1 is MNHEY and CDR2 SMNVEV (reference sequence). V lost 1 base and J 3 bases, leaving 7 bases between the germline ends. The CDR3 loop spans 13 amino acids. CDR3 sequence reads: CASSLFRGYEQYF. The CDR3 DNA reads TGTGCCAGCAGTTTATTTAGAGGCTACGAGCAGTACTTC.

This clonotype was detected many times. The chain links TRBV2 to TRBJ1-1; possible D gene TRBD1, 6 bases. This CDR3 is built from 13 residues. V was shortened by 9 bases and J by 6 bases, with 17 bases between the two germline ends. Germline V gives CDR1 SNHLY, CDR2 FYNNEI. Here the CDR3 reads CARRQTGKSEAFF. Here the CDR3 DNA reads TGTGCCAGGAGACAAACAGGGAAGTCTGAAGCTTTCTTT.

This clonotype has a count of ten or more. Written as DNA, the CDR3 is TGTGCCAGCAGCCTAGGGACAGGGGATGGCTACACCTTC. Residues: CASSLGTGDGYTF. The chain joins TRBV7-9 to TRBJ1-2, with TRBD1 matching over 10 bases. The CDR3 is 13 amino acids. Germline assignment: CDR1 SEHNR and CDR2 FQNEAQ (reference sequence). Unmatched junction bases numbered 3, after V lost 5 bases and J lost 6 bases. Together with reference TRBV7-9 and TRBJ1-2, the CDR3 gives the full variable domain: DTGVSQNPRHKITKRGQNVTFRCDPISEHNRLYWYRQTLGQGPEFLTYFQNEAQLEKSRLLSDRFSAERPKGSFSTLEIQRTEQGDSAMYLCASSLGTGDGYTFGSGTRLTVV.

The chain has TRBV3-1 and TRBJ1-5, with D unclear. The CDR3 is 13 amino acids. Germline V gene lookup returns CDR1 LGHDT and CDR2 YNNKEL (reference sequence). V lost 0 bases and J lost 3, with 3 bases in between. The CDR3 nucleotides read TGTGCCAGCAGCCAAGAACCCAATCAGCCCCAGCATTTT. Translation gives CASSQEPNQPQHF.

The chain has TRBV7-3 and TRBJ2-6, with D hard to call. Per germline, CDR1 SGHTA and CDR2 FQGTGA. The CDR3 covers 17 residues. Trimming left V 1 base short and J 1 base short, with 11 bases between. CDR3 in DNA: TGTGCCAGCAGCTTAATTCACGGTTCGTCTGGGGCCAACGTCCTGACTTTC. This encodes CASSLIHGSSGANVLTF.

This clonotype was observed many times. The rearrangement joins TRBV6-1 to TRBJ1-2, with TRBD1 matching over 7 bases. V gave up 4 bases and J gave up 2 bases; unmatched junction bases: 4. This CDR3 spans 14 amino acids. Germline loops: CDR1 MNHNS, CDR2 SASEGT. The CDR3 DNA follows: TGTGCCAGCAGTGCATTGGACAGGAACTATGGCTACACCTTC. Residues: CASSALDRNYGYTF.

On this clonotype itself: A read error may explain this, as a much larger clone is one base away. The genes are TRBV28 and TRBJ2-5; D is ambiguous. CDR3 size: 11 residues. Germline-derived CDR1 and CDR2 are MDHEN and SYDVKM. V dropped 6 bases and J dropped 8 bases, with 10 bases sitting between them. DNA for the CDR3: TGTGCCAGCAGCCAAGGCACCACCCAGTACTTC. This translates into CASSQGTTQYF.

For the CDR3, the DNA is TGTGCCAGCAGTCGGCTATTTCAAGCGAGCTCCTACGAGCAGTACTTC. Amino acids: CASSRLFQASSYEQYF. The chain employs TRBV6-1 and TRBJ2-7; D not certain. The germline gives CDR1 MNHNS, CDR2 SASEGT. Trimming left V 5 bases short and J 0 bases short, with 17 bases between. This CDR3 contains 16 residues.

The J gene is TRBJ1-1, the V gene TRBV30, with D perhaps matching TRBD1 (5 bases). The V and J ends lost 2 bases and 1 base respectively, with 14 bases between them. Germline CDR1 and CDR2: GTSNPN and SVGIG (reference sequence). This CDR3 comprises 15 residues. CDR3 nucleotides: TGTGCCTGGAGTCCCCCCCGGGGGGGGAACACTGAAGCTTTCTTT. Translated, it gives CAWSPPRGGNTEAFF.

This clonotype was found a few times. This rearrangement joins TRBV25-1 to TRBJ1-6; a weak D match, TRBD1 (6 bases). V lost 3 bases to trimming and J lost 10 bases, with 13 bases between them. This CDR3 spans 14 amino acids. Per germline, CDR1 MGHDK and CDR2 SYGVNS. Here the CDR3 reads CASSDSGGGSPLHF. CDR3 coding DNA: TGTGCCAGCAGTGATAGTGGAGGGGGATCACCCCTCCACTTT. Looking up the rest from reference TRBV25-1 and TRBJ1-6 gives the full variable domain: EADIYQTPRYLVIGTGKKITLECSQTMGHDKMYWYQQDPGMELHLIHYSYGVNSTEKGDLSSESTVSRIRTEHFPLTLESARPSHTSQYLCASSDSGGGSPLHFGNGTRLTVT.

This clonotype occurred a few times. This sequence joins TRBV12-3 or TRBV12-4 and TRBJ1-1; tentative D call: TRBD1 (5 bases). Deletions cut 6 bases from V and 4 bases from J, with 21 bases between. This CDR3 has 16 amino acids. Here the CDR3 DNA reads TGTGCCAGCAGCCCCGGTGATGGGGGAGTAGGCACTGAAGCTTTCTTT. Translated: CASSPGDGGVGTEAFF.

This clonotype was detected many times. The V gene is TRBV27, the J gene TRBJ2-7, with 7 bases fitting TRBD1. The length of the CDR3 is 15 residues. J was trimmed by 4 bases and V by 6 bases; bases with no gene match: 12. CDR1 is MNHEY and CDR2 is SMNVEV in the germline V gene (reference sequence). The CDR3 reads CASSLGAGGSYEQYF. In nucleotides, the CDR3 is TGTGCCAGCAGCTTGGGGGCAGGGGGAAGTTACGAGCAGTACTTC.

This clonotype came up many times. J is TRBJ1-1 and V is TRBV20-1; D is unclear. The V gene's germline CDR1 is DFQATT and CDR2 SNEGSKA (reference sequence). V lost 2 bases and J 3 bases, leaving 4 bases between the germline ends. This CDR3 spans 11 amino acids. The CDR3: CSARTDTEAFF. The CDR3 coding sequence is TGCAGTGCTAGAACAGACACTGAAGCTTTCTTT.

The rearrangement links TRBV20-1 to TRBJ1-4; tentative D call: TRBD1 (6 bases). V lost 0 bases to trimming and J lost 8 bases, with 10 bases between them. CDR1 DFQATT and CDR2 SNEGSKA come from the germline V gene (reference sequence). The CDR3 extends over 13 amino acids. DNA for the CDR3: TGCAGTGCTAGAGACCCAGGGGAAGAAAAACTGTTTTTT. Residues: CSARDPGEEKLFF.

The chain joins TRBV4-1 to TRBJ2-7; the D is unclear. The V gene's germline CDR1 is MGHRA and CDR2 YSYEKL. The V and J ends lost 1 base and 3 bases respectively, with 16 bases between them. The CDR3 is 16 amino acids. The chain's CDR3 is CASSQGGDPRSYEQYF. CDR3 sequence (DNA): TGCGCCAGCAGCCAAGGAGGCGACCCGAGGAGCTACGAGCAGTACTTC.

This chain joins TRBV7-2 and TRBJ1-5; TRBD1 might be the D (5 bases). V lost 2 bases and J 5 bases, leaving 7 bases between the germline ends. Germline CDR1 SGHTA, CDR2 FQGNSA. The CDR3 runs 13 residues. CDR3 loop: CASSLKGDQPQHF. The CDR3, as DNA: TGTGCCAGCAGCTTAAAAGGGGATCAGCCCCAGCATTTT.